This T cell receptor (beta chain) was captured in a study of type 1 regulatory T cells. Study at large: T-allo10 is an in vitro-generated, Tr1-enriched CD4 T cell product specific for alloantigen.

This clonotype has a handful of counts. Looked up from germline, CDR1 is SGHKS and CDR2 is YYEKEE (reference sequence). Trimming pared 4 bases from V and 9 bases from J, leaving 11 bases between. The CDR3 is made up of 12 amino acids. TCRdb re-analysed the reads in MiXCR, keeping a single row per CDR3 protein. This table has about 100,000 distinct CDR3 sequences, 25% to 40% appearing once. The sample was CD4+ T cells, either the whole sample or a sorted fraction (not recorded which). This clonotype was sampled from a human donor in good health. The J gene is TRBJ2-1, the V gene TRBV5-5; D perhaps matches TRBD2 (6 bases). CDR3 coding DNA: TGTGCCAGCAGCCGGAGGGGATCTGAGCAGTTCTTC. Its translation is CASSRRGSEQFF.